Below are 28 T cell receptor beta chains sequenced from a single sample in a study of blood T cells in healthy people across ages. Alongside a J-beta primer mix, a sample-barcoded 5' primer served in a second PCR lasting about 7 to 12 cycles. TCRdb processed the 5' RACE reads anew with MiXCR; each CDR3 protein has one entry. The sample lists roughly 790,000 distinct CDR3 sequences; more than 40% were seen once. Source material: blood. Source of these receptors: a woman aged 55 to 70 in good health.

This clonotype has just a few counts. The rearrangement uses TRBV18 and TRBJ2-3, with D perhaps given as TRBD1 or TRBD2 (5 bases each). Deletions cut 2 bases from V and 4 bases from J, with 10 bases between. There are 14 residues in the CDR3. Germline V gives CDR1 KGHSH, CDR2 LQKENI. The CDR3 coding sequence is TGTGCCAGCTCACCATGGGACGGCCCAGATACGCAGTATTTT. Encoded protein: CASSPWDGPDTQYF.

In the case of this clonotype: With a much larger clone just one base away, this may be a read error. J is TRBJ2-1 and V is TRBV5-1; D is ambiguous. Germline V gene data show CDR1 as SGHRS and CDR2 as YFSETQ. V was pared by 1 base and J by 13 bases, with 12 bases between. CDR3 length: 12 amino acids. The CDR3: CASSLYGETQFF. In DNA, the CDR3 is TGCGCCAGCAGCTTGTACGGCGAGACCCAGTTCTTC.

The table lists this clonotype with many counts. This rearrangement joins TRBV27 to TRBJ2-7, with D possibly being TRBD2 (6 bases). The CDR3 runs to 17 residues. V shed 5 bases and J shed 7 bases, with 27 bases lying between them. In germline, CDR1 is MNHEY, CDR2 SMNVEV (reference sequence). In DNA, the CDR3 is TGTGCCAGCAGTACCAGACCTATGGGCGGGGCCCCTTGGGAGCAGTACTTC. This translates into CASSTRPMGGAPWEQYF.

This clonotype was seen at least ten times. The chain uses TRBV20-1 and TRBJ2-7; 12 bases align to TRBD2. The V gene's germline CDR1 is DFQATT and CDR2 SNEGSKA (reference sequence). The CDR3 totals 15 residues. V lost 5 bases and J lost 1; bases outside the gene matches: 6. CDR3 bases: TGCAGTGCTCGTATACTAGCGGGGGGTTCCTACGAGCAGTACTTC. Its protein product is CSARILAGGSYEQYF.

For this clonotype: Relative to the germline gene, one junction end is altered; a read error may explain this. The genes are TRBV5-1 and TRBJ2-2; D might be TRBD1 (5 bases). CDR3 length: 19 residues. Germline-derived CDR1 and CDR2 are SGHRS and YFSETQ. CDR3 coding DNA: TGCGCCAGCTGCTTGGCTCCGGACCCAGGACAAACCGATCGCGGGGAGCTGTTTTTT. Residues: CASCLAPDPGQTDRGELFF.

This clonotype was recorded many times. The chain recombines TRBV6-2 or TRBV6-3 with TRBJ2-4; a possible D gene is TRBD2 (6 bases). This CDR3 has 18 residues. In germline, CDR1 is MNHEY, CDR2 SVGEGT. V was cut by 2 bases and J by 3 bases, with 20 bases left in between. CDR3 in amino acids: CASSYPRGASVDKNIQYF. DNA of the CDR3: TGTGCCAGCAGTTACCCCCGCGGGGCTAGCGTGGACAAAAACATTCAGTACTTC.

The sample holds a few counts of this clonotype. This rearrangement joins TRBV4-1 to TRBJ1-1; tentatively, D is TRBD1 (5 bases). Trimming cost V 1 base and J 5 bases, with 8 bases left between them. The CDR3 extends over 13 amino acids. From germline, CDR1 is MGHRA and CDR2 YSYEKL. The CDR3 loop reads CASSQGGETEAFF. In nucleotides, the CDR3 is TGCGCCAGCAGCCAAGGAGGGGAAACTGAAGCTTTCTTT.

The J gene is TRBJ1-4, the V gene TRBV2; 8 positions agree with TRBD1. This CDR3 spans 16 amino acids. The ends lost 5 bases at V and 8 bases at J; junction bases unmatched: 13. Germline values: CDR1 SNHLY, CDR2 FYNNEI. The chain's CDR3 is CASSSGQANSGEKLFF. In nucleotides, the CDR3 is TGTGCCAGCAGTTCGGGACAGGCTAATTCGGGAGAAAAACTGTTTTTT.

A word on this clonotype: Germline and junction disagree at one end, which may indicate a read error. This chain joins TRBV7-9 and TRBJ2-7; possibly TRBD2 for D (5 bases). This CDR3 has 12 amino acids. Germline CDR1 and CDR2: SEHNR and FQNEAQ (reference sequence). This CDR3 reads CGSSPGRGEQYF. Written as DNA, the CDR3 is TGTGGCAGCAGCCCAGGACGGGGCGAGCAGTACTTC.

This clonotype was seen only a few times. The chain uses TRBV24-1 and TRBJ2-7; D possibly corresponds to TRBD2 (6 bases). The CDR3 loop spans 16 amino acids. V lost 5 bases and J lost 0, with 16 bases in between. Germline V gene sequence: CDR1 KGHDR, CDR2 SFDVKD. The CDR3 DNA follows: TGTGCCACCAGTGGAGGACGGGACGGGAGCTCCTACGAGCAGTACTTC. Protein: CATSGGRDGSSYEQYF.

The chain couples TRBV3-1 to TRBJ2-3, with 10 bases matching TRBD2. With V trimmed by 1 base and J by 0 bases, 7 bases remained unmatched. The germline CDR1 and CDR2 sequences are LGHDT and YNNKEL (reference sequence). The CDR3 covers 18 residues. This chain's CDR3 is CASSQGLAGARSTDTQYF. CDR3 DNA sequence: TGTGCCAGCAGCCAAGGTCTAGCGGGGGCCCGAAGCACAGATACGCAGTATTTT.

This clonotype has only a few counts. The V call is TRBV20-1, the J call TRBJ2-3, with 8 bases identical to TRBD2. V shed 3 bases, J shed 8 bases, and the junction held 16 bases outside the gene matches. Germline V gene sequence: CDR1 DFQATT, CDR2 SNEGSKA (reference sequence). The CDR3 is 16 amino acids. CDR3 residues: CSARPSFAGGGGTQYF. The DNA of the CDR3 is TGCAGTGCTAGGCCCAGTTTTGCGGGAGGAGGGGGTACGCAGTATTTT.

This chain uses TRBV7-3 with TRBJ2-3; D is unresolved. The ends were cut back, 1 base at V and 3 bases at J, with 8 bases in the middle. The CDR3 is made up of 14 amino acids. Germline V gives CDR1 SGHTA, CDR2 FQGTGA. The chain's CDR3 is CASSLMGRTDTQYF. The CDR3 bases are TGTGCCAGCAGCTTAATGGGCAGAACAGATACGCAGTATTTT.

CDR3 protein: CASRERDRSPLHF. As DNA, the CDR3 is TGTGCCAGCAGGGAGAGGGATCGATCACCCCTCCACTTT. The chain couples TRBV12-3 or TRBV12-4 to TRBJ1-6; D is uncertain. The length of the CDR3 is 13 residues. The V and J ends lost 6 bases and 10 bases respectively, with 13 bases between them.

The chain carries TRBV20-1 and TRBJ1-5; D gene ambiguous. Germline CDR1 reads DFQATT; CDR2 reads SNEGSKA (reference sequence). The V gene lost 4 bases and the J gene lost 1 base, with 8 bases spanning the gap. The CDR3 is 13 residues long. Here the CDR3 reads CSATTRSNQPQHF. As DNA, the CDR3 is TGCAGTGCTACCACAAGGAGCAATCAGCCCCAGCATTTT.

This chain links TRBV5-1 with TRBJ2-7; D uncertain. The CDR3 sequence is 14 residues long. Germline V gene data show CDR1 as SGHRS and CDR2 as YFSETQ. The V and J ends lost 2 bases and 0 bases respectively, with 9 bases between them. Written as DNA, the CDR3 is TGCGCCAGCAGCTTCCGAATTAGCTCCTACGAGCAGTACTTC. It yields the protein CASSFRISSYEQYF.

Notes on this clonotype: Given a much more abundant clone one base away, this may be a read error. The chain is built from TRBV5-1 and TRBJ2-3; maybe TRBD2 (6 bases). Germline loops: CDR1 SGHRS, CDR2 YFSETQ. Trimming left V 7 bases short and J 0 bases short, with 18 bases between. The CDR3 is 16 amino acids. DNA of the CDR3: TGCGCCAGCCGCCCCAGTGGGACTCCTAGCACAGATACGCAGTATTTT. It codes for CASRPSGTPSTDTQYF.

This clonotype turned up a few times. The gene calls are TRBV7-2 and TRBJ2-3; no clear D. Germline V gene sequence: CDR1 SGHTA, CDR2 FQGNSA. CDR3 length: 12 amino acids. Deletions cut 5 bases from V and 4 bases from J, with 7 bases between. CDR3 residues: CASSPYSDTQYF. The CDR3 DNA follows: TGTGCCAGCAGCCCCTATTCAGATACGCAGTATTTT.

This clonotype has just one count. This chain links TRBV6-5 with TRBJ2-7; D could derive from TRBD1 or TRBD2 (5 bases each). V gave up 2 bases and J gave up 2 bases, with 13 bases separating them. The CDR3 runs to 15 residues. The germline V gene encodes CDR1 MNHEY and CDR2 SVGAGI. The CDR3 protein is CASSYDGGTPYEQYF. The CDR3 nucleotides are TGTGCCAGCAGTTACGATGGTGGGACGCCCTACGAGCAGTACTTC.

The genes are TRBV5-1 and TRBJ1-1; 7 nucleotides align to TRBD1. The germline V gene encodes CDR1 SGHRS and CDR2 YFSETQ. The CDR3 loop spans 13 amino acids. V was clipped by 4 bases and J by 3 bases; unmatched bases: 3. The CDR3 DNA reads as TGCGCCAGCAGCAGGGACAGTCACACTGAAGCTTTCTTT. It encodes CASSRDSHTEAFF.

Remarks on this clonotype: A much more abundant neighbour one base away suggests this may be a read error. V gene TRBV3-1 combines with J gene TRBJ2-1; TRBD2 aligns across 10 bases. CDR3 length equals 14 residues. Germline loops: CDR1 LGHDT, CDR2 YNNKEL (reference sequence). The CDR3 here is CTSSSSGGYNEQFF. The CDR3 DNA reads TGTACCAGCAGCTCTAGCGGGGGCTACAATGAGCAGTTCTTC.

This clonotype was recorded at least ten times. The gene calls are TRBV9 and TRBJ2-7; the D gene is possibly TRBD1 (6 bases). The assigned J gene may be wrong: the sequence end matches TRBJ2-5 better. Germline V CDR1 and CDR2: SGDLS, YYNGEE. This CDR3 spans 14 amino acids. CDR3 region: CASSPRTQGETQYF. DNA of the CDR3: TGTGCCAGCAGCCCACGGACCCAGGGGGAGACCCAGTACTTC.

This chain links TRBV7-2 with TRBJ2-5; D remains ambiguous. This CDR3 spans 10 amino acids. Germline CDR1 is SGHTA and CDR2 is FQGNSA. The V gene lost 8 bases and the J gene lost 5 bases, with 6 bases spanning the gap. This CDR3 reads CASLAETQYF. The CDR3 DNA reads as TGTGCCAGCCTCGCGGAGACCCAGTACTTC.

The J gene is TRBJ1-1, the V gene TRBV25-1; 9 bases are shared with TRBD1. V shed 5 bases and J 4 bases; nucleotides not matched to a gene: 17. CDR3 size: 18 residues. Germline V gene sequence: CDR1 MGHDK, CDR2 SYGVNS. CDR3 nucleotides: TGTGCCAGCAGTTCATCAATTACAGGGGGCGAGTCATCCACTGAAGCTTTCTTT. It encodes CASSSSITGGESSTEAFF.

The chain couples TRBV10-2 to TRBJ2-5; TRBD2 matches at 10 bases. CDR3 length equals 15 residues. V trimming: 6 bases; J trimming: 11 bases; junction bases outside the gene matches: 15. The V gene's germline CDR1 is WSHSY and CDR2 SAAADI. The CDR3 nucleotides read TGCGCCAGCAGGCTCCTAGCGGGAGTGTATGATGAGCAGTACTTC. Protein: CASRLLAGVYDEQYF.

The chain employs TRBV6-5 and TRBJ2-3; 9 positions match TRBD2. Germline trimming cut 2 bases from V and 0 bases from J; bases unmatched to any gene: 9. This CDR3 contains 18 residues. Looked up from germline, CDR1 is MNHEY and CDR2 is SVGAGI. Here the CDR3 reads CASSYTGLAGTSTDTQYF. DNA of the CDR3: TGTGCCAGCAGTTACACGGGGCTAGCGGGAACTAGCACAGATACGCAGTATTTT.

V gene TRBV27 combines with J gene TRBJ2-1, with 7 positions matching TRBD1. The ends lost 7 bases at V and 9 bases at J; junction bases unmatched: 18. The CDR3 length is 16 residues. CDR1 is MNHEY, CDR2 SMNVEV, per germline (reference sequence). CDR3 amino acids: CASTNRVNRGSPEQFF. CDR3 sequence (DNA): TGTGCCAGCACCAATCGGGTTAACAGGGGATCCCCTGAGCAGTTCTTC.

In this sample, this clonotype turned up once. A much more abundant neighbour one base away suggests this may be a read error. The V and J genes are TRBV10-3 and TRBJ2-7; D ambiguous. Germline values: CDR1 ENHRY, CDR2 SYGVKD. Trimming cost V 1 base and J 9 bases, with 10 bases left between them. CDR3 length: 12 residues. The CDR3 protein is CAISEYTAGQYF. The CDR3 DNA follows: TGTGCCATCAGTGAGTACACAGCAGGGCAGTACTTC.